Below, 24 T cell receptor beta chains from the same sample are listed, as sequenced in a study of technical replicates of blood from several donors. Here immunoSEQ multiplex PCR was the method, and the copy in TCRdb shows in-frame clones only, minus some. This table has about 94,000 clones, 90% to 97% appearing once. The sequenced sample was T cells isolated from PBMCs. The receptors shown here come from a human donor in good health.

This clone was seen only once. The V gene is TRBV4-1, the J gene TRBJ1-1; D perhaps matches TRBD1 (5 bases). Germline CDR1 is MGHRA and CDR2 is YSYEKL. CDR3 length: 15 amino acids. V dropped 5 bases and J dropped 3 bases, with 16 bases sitting between them. CDR3 sequence reads: CASSLAGRGYTEAFF. In nucleotides, the CDR3 is TGCGCCAGCAGCTTGGCAGGGAGGGGATACACTGAAGCTTTCTTT.

The V gene is TRBV5-1, the J gene TRBJ1-2; possible D gene TRBD1, 6 bases. V was shortened by 2 bases and J by 4 bases, with 15 bases between the two germline ends. In germline, CDR1 is SGHRS, CDR2 YFSETQ. CDR3 size: 15 residues. The CDR3 nucleotides read TGCGCCAGCAGCTTTAGAACAGGGTCTAGCTATGGCTACACCTTC. Its protein is CASSFRTGSSYGYTF.

This clone appeared a single time. The chain is built from TRBV5-1 and TRBJ1-2, with TRBD1 identical over 7 bases. Germline V lookup: CDR1 SGHRS, CDR2 YFSETQ. Losses at the gene ends were 2 bases for V and 7 bases for J; bases not matched to a gene: 5. The CDR3 runs to 13 residues. This chain's CDR3 is CASSFGQVAGYTF. The DNA of the CDR3 is TGCGCCAGCAGCTTCGGACAGGTTGCTGGCTACACCTTC.

The chain recombines TRBV6-6 with TRBJ1-1; D not certain. Germline lookup yields CDR1 MNHNY and CDR2 SVGAGI (reference sequence). Trimming took off 2 bases at V and 3 bases at J, with 7 bases between the two ends. The length of the CDR3 is 13 residues. The CDR3 spells CASSYEGHTEAFF. Written as DNA, the CDR3 is TGTGCCAGCAGTTACGAGGGCCACACTGAAGCTTTCTTT.

The genes are TRBV11-2 and TRBJ2-5, with D possibly being TRBD1 (7 bases). The CDR3 is made up of 16 amino acids. V shed 1 base and J shed 1 base, with 13 bases lying between them. Looked up from germline, CDR1 is SGHAT and CDR2 is FQNNGV. Written as DNA, the CDR3 is TGTGCCAGCAGCTTAGCAGGAGGGGGCCTCCAAGAGACCCAGTACTTC. Residues: CASSLAGGGLQETQYF.

The chain is built from TRBV2 and TRBJ2-2, with 10 bases that match TRBD1. CDR1 is SNHLY and CDR2 is FYNNEI in the germline V gene. The CDR3 length is 18 residues. After removal of 4 bases from V and 3 bases from J, the junction contained 11 bases not matched to a gene. The DNA for the CDR3 is TGTGCCAGCAGTGTCCGGGACAGGGGAAGTAGGCACACCGGGGAGCTGTTTTTT. This sequence encodes CASSVRDRGSRHTGELFF.

CDR3 region: CASSTPGVAGAFEQYF. The CDR3 DNA sequence: TGTGCCAGTAGTACCCCTGGAGTAGCGGGAGCTTTCGAGCAGTACTTC. The chain combines TRBV19 with TRBJ2-7, with 9 bases lining up with TRBD2. The V and J ends lost 4 bases and 6 bases, in that order; junction bases with no gene match: 13. Germline assignment: CDR1 LNHDA and CDR2 SQIVND (reference sequence). This CDR3 is built from 16 residues.

The genes are TRBV2 and TRBJ2-2; no clear D. V was trimmed by 2 bases and J by 0 bases, leaving 4 bases between them. CDR1 and CDR2 from the germline V gene are SNHLY and FYNNEI. The CDR3 runs 14 residues. As DNA, the CDR3 is TGTGCCAGCAGTGAATCCTCGAACACCGGGGAGCTGTTTTTT. It translates to CASSESSNTGELFF.

The chain employs TRBV2 and TRBJ2-7, with D uncertain. There are 17 residues in the CDR3. V gave up 2 bases and J gave up 12 bases, with 29 bases separating them. The germline gives CDR1 SNHLY, CDR2 FYNNEI. CDR3 amino acids: CASSESFPSPGRGRGYF. The CDR3 nucleotides are TGTGCCAGCAGTGAAAGTTTTCCCAGCCCCGGTCGTGGGCGTGGGTACTTC.

The V and J genes are TRBV25-1 and TRBJ1-2, with TRBD1 matching 10 bases. Germline-derived CDR1 and CDR2 are MGHDK and SYGVNS. This CDR3 region has 14 residues. V shed 4 bases and J 7 bases; nucleotides not matched to a gene: 6. CDR3 sequence: CASSATDRGGGYTF. The CDR3 DNA is TGTGCCAGCAGTGCCACGGACAGGGGGGGTGGCTACACCTTC.

The chain recombines TRBV4-1 with TRBJ2-7, with 8 positions matching TRBD2. J lost 5 bases, V lost 0 bases, and 9 bases had no gene match. CDR1 and CDR2 (germline): MGHRA, YSYEKL. This CDR3 comprises 16 residues. CDR3 in DNA: TGCGCCAGCAGCCAAGATAGGGGAAGCGGGAGTGACGAGCAGTACTTC. Amino acids: CASSQDRGSGSDEQYF.

The chain employs TRBV10-1 and TRBJ2-3; D might be TRBD2 (6 bases). Germline V gene lookup returns CDR1 WNHNN and CDR2 SYGVQD (reference sequence). The CDR3 sequence is 17 residues long. Trimming pared 3 bases from V and 1 base from J, leaving 17 bases between. CDR3 in DNA: TGCGCCAGCAGTGATGAGGGGCTAGCGCAAGGCACAGATACGCAGTATTTT. The encoded protein is CASSDEGLAQGTDTQYF.

This chain connects TRBV11-2 to TRBJ1-1; TRBD1 might be the D (6 bases). CDR3 size: 12 residues. The V gene's germline CDR1 is SGHAT and CDR2 FQNNGV. Deletions cut 7 bases from V and 5 bases from J, with 11 bases between. CDR3 amino acids: CASTLQGTEAFF. The CDR3 DNA reads as TGTGCCAGCACCCTCCAGGGGACTGAAGCTTTCTTT.

The V call is TRBV6-5, the J call TRBJ2-5; 7 positions match TRBD2. The J segment lost 7 bases and the V segment lost 1 base, leaving 6 bases of the junction unmatched. This CDR3 comprises 14 residues. CDR1 and CDR2 (germline): MNHEY, SVGAGI. The CDR3 spells CASSYFERGLTQYF. CDR3 coding DNA: TGTGCCAGCAGTTACTTTGAGCGGGGTCTGACCCAGTACTTC.

This clone came up once. CDR3 protein: CASSEEALNYGYTF. In nucleotides, the CDR3 is TGTGCCAGCAGTGAAGAGGCCCTCAACTATGGCTACACCTTC. The V gene is TRBV25-1, the J gene TRBJ1-2; D not certain. The length of the CDR3 is 14 residues. V was shortened by 2 bases and J by 2 bases, with 9 bases between the two germline ends. Germline V lookup: CDR1 MGHDK, CDR2 SYGVNS.

The genes are TRBV19 and TRBJ2-1; 7 bases agree with TRBD1. The germline V gene has CDR1 LNHDA and CDR2 SQIVND (reference sequence). The CDR3 contains 15 residues. The V gene end was trimmed by 1 base and the J gene end by 9 bases; junction bases not matched to a gene: 9. The CDR3 loop is CASSIASAGGGEQFF. DNA for the CDR3: TGTGCCAGTAGTATAGCGTCGGCAGGGGGTGGTGAGCAGTTCTTC.

This sequence joins TRBV5-4 and TRBJ2-7; tentative D call: TRBD2 (6 bases). The germline gives CDR1 SGHNT, CDR2 YYREEE (reference sequence). The CDR3 contains 15 residues. V lost 10 bases and J 0 bases, leaving 20 bases between the germline ends. Here the CDR3 DNA reads TGTGCCCCTAACGACCGGCAGGGACTCTCCTACGAGCAGTACTTC. It yields the protein CAPNDRQGLSYEQYF.

The chain has TRBV19 and TRBJ1-2, with D perhaps TRBD1 (5 bases). The ends were cut back, 0 bases at V and 7 bases at J, with 24 bases in the middle. The CDR3 spans 18 residues. CDR1 and CDR2 from the germline V gene are LNHDA and SQIVND (reference sequence). CDR3 region: CASSIDGRGKELIGGYTF. The CDR3 DNA is TGTGCCAGTAGTATAGATGGGAGGGGAAAGGAACTAATCGGTGGCTACACCTTC.

This chain joins TRBV21-1 and TRBJ1-1. TRBV21-1 counts as a pseudogene. The CDR3 length is 20 residues. The CDR3 DNA follows: TGTGCCAGCAGCAAAGTGTTTGTGTGGGTGTCCCGGGGGTGCGTTACTGAAGCTTTCTTT. Translation: CASSKVFVWVSRGCVTEAFF.

The chain links TRBV11-2 to TRBJ1-5; perhaps TRBD1 as D (5 bases). There are 17 residues in the CDR3. Germline V lookup: CDR1 SGHAT, CDR2 FQNNGV. Deletions cut 1 base from V and 6 bases from J, with 19 bases between. The CDR3 DNA is TGTGCCAGCAGCTTAGGAGTAGGCAGGGTGGTAGGTCAGCCCCAGCATTTT. Amino acids: CASSLGVGRVVGQPQHF.

The V call is TRBV27, the J call TRBJ1-1; D may be TRBD1 (5 bases). CDR3 length: 16 amino acids. The germline V gene has CDR1 MNHEY and CDR2 SMNVEV (reference sequence). Trimming took 7 bases from V and 1 from J, leaving 19 bases between them. The CDR3 nucleotides read TGTGCCAGCACCCAACGGGGGTACCCACCGAACACTGAAGCTTTCTTT. It encodes CASTQRGYPPNTEAFF.

This chain joins TRBV6-1 and TRBJ1-6, with D unclear. Germline loops: CDR1 MNHNS, CDR2 SASEGT. The CDR3 is made up of 14 amino acids. Trimming took 6 bases from V and 2 from J, leaving 8 bases between them. The CDR3 DNA reads TGTGCCAGCAGGAAGGAGCCCTATAATTCACCCCTCCACTTT. The encoded protein is CASRKEPYNSPLHF.

This chain joins TRBV5-1 and TRBJ1-5; a weak D match, TRBD1 (6 bases). This CDR3 has 17 residues. The germline V gene encodes CDR1 SGHRS and CDR2 YFSETQ. The V end was cut by 0 bases, the J end by 0 bases, with 13 bases between. CDR3 in DNA: TGCGCCAGCAGCTTGGAACCCACAGGGAATAGCAATCAGCCCCAGCATTTT. Encoded protein: CASSLEPTGNSNQPQHF.

The rearrangement joins TRBV11-2 to TRBJ2-5, with 7 positions matching TRBD1. Looked up from germline, CDR1 is SGHAT and CDR2 is FQNNGV. Unmatched junction bases numbered 9, after V lost 1 base and J lost 4 bases. This CDR3 comprises 16 residues. CDR3 DNA: TGTGCCAGCAGCTTAGTTTCTTGGTACAGGGGAGAGACCCAGTACTTC. It is translated as CASSLVSWYRGETQYF.